The rows below give T cell receptor beta chains drawn from one sample of a study of T cells in Graves' hyperthyroidism and ophthalmopathy. TCRdb processed the multiplex PCR reads anew with MiXCR; each CDR3 protein has one entry. Here the sample spans more than 550,000 distinct CDR3 sequences, about 17% being singletons. Sequencing was performed on blood. The receptors were sampled from a woman between 50 and 59 years old with Graves' hyperthyroidism that later progressed to Graves' ophthalmopathy. Each CDR3 is given with its conserved first and last residue. Fields, in order: J gene, clone size, V gene, CDR3 protein. A clone size is listed for some rows: how often the clone was seen (once, few, many), or a class if it is expanded.

TRBJ2-5	NA	TRBV5-1	CASSVSGTAQETQYF
TRBJ1-1	many	TRBV3-1	CASSQVPDYTEAFF
TRBJ2-7	NA	TRBV3-1	CASSPKTGTSFTNEQYF
TRBJ2-5	few	TRBV12-5	CASGLVVQGRKETQYF
TRBJ2-6	NA	TRBV7-2	CASSLSVSGANVLTF
TRBJ2-1	NA	TRBV12-3/TRBV12-4	CASNIGDEQFF
TRBJ2-3	once	TRBV5-4	CASRPLAGIADTQYF
TRBJ1-5	few	TRBV20-1	CSASADRSNQPQHF
TRBJ2-7	NA	TRBV4-1	CASSQDQGADEQYF
TRBJ2-7	NA	TRBV7-2	CASSSSLGDAYEQYF
TRBJ2-3	many	TRBV18	CASSPHRGRDTQYF
TRBJ2-5	few	TRBV6-1	CATYSGGNETQYF
TRBJ2-5	NA	TRBV3-1	CASSQVGVGLQETQYF
TRBJ1-5	few	TRBV13	CASSLGRGPSQPQHF
TRBJ2-5	NA	TRBV9	CASSHPVGGGLRETQYF
TRBJ2-7	NA	TRBV7-9	CASSLVGTGITYEQYF
TRBJ1-1	NA	TRBV19	CASSTTGLETEAFF
TRBJ2-5	NA	TRBV12-3/TRBV12-4	CASSSGLAGGRTQYF
TRBJ1-5	many	TRBV28	CASSLYRGGQPQHF
TRBJ1-1	many	TRBV5-6	CASSRRTGSMGEAFF
TRBJ1-1	many	TRBV5-1	CASSFSTGYTTEAFF
TRBJ1-6	once	TRBV9	CASSDTGTGTSPLHF
TRBJ2-1	NA	TRBV25-1	CASSDPRGKDYNEQFF
TRBJ2-1	few	TRBV24-1	CATSAQGINEQFF
TRBJ1-3	NA	TRBV6-1	CASREYGQAGNTIYF
TRBJ1-1	many	TRBV3-1	CASRGAGDTEAFF
TRBJ1-1	many	TRBV20-1	CSARDPAGRNLMNTEAFF
TRBJ2-5	NA	TRBV5-1	CASSLFGRGVEETQYF
TRBJ2-3	once	TRBV7-6	CASSLSRREDTQYF
TRBJ2-5	NA	TRBV10-3	CATSPSAQETQYF
TRBJ2-7	many	TRBV30	CAWIGSYEQYF
TRBJ2-3	NA	TRBV25-1	CASSEEQGGTSTDTQYF
TRBJ2-5	NA	TRBV6-1	CASRIGQGARETQYF
TRBJ1-5	NA	TRBV20-1	CSARDYRSNQPQHF
TRBJ1-2	NA	TRBV27	CASSPPGGRGGYTF
TRBJ1-6	NA	TRBV5-1	CASSLEVSNSPLHF
TRBJ2-5	many	TRBV7-3	CASSKGTGALETQYF
TRBJ2-2	many	TRBV2	CASSTSGANTGELFF
TRBJ2-1	once	TRBV19	CASRTGLADEQFF
TRBJ1-4	NA	TRBV11-2	CASSLTPDATNEKLFF
TRBJ1-2	NA	TRBV4-1	CASSQDPLEGGYGYTF